This T cell receptor (beta chain) was captured in a study of blood T cells in healthy people across ages. Findings of the study overall: The study lacked donor CMV status, which possibly confounded expanded clonotype changes. It was not possible, with unsorted PBMCs, to conclusively compare naive and antigen-experienced cells.

For this clonotype: Its antigen is still unknown.

The CDR3 has 15 amino acids. Germline CDR1 and CDR2: SGDLS and YYNGEE. Between the trimmed V and J ends, which lost 0 bases and 4 bases, there was a span of 13 bases. For the second PCR, which ran for about 6 to 11 cycles, a sample-barcoded 5' primer and a J-beta primer mix were used. TCRdb passed the 5' RACE reads through MiXCR, listing each CDR3 protein once. This table has around 520,000 distinct CDR3 sequences, about 29% appearing once. The same data also contributed to another study, on T cells of mothers and their children.

The sample taken for sequencing was blood. The source is a boy aged 2 to 9 in good health. This chain uses TRBV9 with TRBJ2-5; maybe TRBD2 (5 bases). CDR3 residues: CASSVGVQEGETQYF. CDR3 bases: TGTGCCAGCAGCGTAGGGGTCCAAGAGGGAGAGACCCAGTACTTC. Full variable domain (rest looked up from reference TRBV9 and TRBJ2-5): DSGVTQTPKHLITATGQRVTLRCSPRSGDLSVYWYQQSLDQGLQFLIQYYNGEERAKGNILERFSAQQFPDLHSELNLSSLELGDSALYFCASSVGVQEGETQYFGPGTRLLVL.